The present TCR beta chain was sequenced within a study of T cells in Graves' hyperthyroidism and ophthalmopathy. Study outcomes and limitations: Among thyroid clonotypes expanded above 0.001, most also appeared in blood.

This clonotype was observed a few times. Its antigen is undetermined. This CDR3 has 20 residues. Germline CDR1 SEHNR, CDR2 FQNEAQ (reference sequence). Trimming stripped 5 bases from V and 2 bases from J, with 27 bases between. TCR beta CDR3 regions were amplified from RNA. A first-round RT-PCR of the TCR CDR3 used the HTBI primer set. MiXCR, applied by TCRdb to the multiplex PCR reads, yields one record per CDR3 protein. The sample lists 600,000 or so distinct CDR3 sequences, around 14% occurring once. Ophthalmopathy in the patients scored at least 3 on Clinical Activity Score and at least 4 on NOSPECS grade, lasting under 3 months.

The chain recombines TRBV7-9 with TRBJ2-2; D may be TRBD1 (5 bases). The sample taken for sequencing was blood. This TCR was sampled from a woman aged 18-35 years with Graves' ophthalmopathy. The CDR3 DNA follows: TGTGCCAGCAGCCCAGGGCGGAGTGGCCCCAATCAAAATAACACCGGGGAGCTGTTTTTT. This translates into CASSPGRSGPNQNNTGELFF.